Listed here are 19 T cell receptor beta chains from one sample, sequenced in a study of blood T cell repertoires in COVID-19. TCRdb's copy holds only in-frame clones and misses some; the assay was immunoSEQ multiplex PCR. The repertoire consists of 210,000 or so clones, with about 83% occurring once and the leading ten covering about 4.8%. The sample was PBMCs or T cells enriched from blood (not recorded which). The origin of the receptors is a woman aged 45-59 years who had been exposed to COVID-19.

The V gene is TRBV10-3, the J gene TRBJ1-1; no clear D gene. Trimming took off 0 bases at V and 9 bases at J, with 8 bases between the two ends. Germline values: CDR1 ENHRY, CDR2 SYGVKD. CDR3 size: 12 residues. This chain's CDR3 is CAISESSGKAFF. CDR3 nucleotide sequence: TGTGCCATCAGTGAGTCAAGCGGAAAAGCTTTCTTT.

The rearrangement links TRBV21-1 to TRBJ1-5; the table's D gene call, TRBD1, was not cross checked with the DNA. TRBV21-1 is a pseudogene segment. The CDR3 is 15 residues long. The CDR3 region has the DNA TGTGCCAGCACCCTGTTCGACAGATTCAATCAGCCCCAGCATTTT. The encoded protein is CASTLFDRFNQPQHF.

With regard to this clone: The sample contains more than one DNA sequence encoding this CDR3. The genes are TRBV5-4 and TRBJ2-7; TRBD1 aligns across 11 bases. This CDR3 has 15 residues. Germline V gene data show CDR1 as SGHNT and CDR2 as YYREEE (reference sequence). The J segment lost 6 bases and the V segment lost 0 bases, leaving 5 bases of the junction unmatched. CDR3 nucleotide sequence: TGTGCCAGCAGCTTGGTAGGACAGGGGGCATCCGAGCAGTACTTC. This gives the protein CASSLVGQGASEQYF. Using reference TRBV5-4 and TRBJ2-7 for the parts outside the CDR3, the full variable domain is ETGVTQSPTHLIKTRGQQVTLRCSSQSGHNTVSWYQQALGQGPQFIFQYYREEENGRGNFPPRFSGLQFPNYSSELNVNALELDDSALYLCASSLVGQGASEQYFGPGTRLTVT.

This clone was seen just once. The gene calls are TRBV21-1 and TRBJ2-1; the table's TRBD2 call for D was not verified on the DNA. TRBV21-1 has pseudogene status. The CDR3 spans 17 residues. CDR3 loop: CASTLTARRGINNEQFF. In DNA form, the CDR3 reads TGTGCCAGCACGCTGACCGCCCGGCGGGGGATAAACAATGAGCAGTTCTTC.

The rearrangement joins TRBV7-3 to TRBJ1-1; possible D gene TRBD1, 6 bases. V lost 5 bases, J lost 9 bases, and 19 bases lay in between. From germline, CDR1 is SGHTA and CDR2 FQGTGA. The CDR3 has 14 residues. As DNA, the CDR3 is TGTGCCAGCAGCCCTAATGCGGGGGCAGCGAAAGCTTTCTTT. It specifies CASSPNAGAAKAFF.

The chain links TRBV5-4 to TRBJ2-7, with D perhaps TRBD1 (5 bases). CDR1 and CDR2 (germline): SGHNT, YYREEE (reference sequence). This CDR3 is 16 amino acids long. The V end lost 4 bases, the J end lost 6 bases, and 23 bases lay between the germline ends. The CDR3 loop reads CASSPRGGLGAREQYF. CDR3 in DNA: TGTGCCAGCAGCCCACGCGGCGGCCTTGGGGCTCGCGAGCAGTACTTC.

The chain is built from TRBV14 and TRBJ2-7; a possible D gene is TRBD2 (6 bases). Trimming took off 1 base at V and 7 bases at J, with 11 bases between the two ends. Germline V gene lookup returns CDR1 SGHDN and CDR2 FVKESK. The CDR3 covers 13 residues. CDR3 sequence reads: CASSQVGGLEQYF. The CDR3 DNA follows: TGTGCCAGCAGCCAAGTAGGTGGACTAGAGCAGTACTTC. Full variable domain (outside the CDR3, taken from reference TRBV14 and TRBJ2-7): EAGVTQFPSHSVIEKGQTVTLRCDPISGHDNLYWYRRVMGKEIKFLLHFVKESKQDESGMPNNRFLAERTGGTYSTLKVQPAELEDSGVYFCASSQVGGLEQYFGPGTRLTVT.

The rearrangement joins TRBV18 to TRBJ1-6; no reliable D call. The CDR3 spans 15 residues. Germline V gene sequence: CDR1 KGHSH, CDR2 LQKENI. Trimming stripped 6 bases from V and 6 bases from J, with 15 bases between. The CDR3 here is CASSAGGVSNSPLHF. The DNA of the CDR3 is TGTGCCAGCTCCGCGGGTGGGGTCTCTAATTCACCCCTCCACTTT.

The V call is TRBV4-3, the J call TRBJ2-3, with a weak D call TRBD2 (6 bases). The CDR3 is made up of 14 amino acids. Per germline, CDR1 LGHNA and CDR2 YSLEER. Trimming took off 0 bases at V and 6 bases at J, with 10 bases between the two ends. CDR3 in DNA: TGCGCCAGCAGCCAAGATGGGGGGAAGGATACGCAGTATTTT. The encoded protein is CASSQDGGKDTQYF.

The chain employs TRBV29-1 and TRBJ1-5, with TRBD1 matching 7 bases. This CDR3 region has 13 residues. V was clipped by 4 bases and J by 1 base; unmatched bases: 1. Germline CDR1 SQVTM, CDR2 ANQGSEA. CDR3 amino acids: CSVGDSSNQPQHF. For the CDR3, the DNA is TGCAGCGTTGGGGACAGCAGCAATCAGCCCCAGCATTTT.

CDR3 nucleotides: TGTGCCAGCAGCCCCCGAGAGGAGTCACGGGCTTTCTTT. It is translated as CASSPREESRAFF. The chain employs TRBV14 and TRBJ1-1; D not resolved. V lost 4 bases and J 11 bases, leaving 17 bases between the germline ends. Per the germline V gene, CDR1 is SGHDN and CDR2 is FVKESK. The CDR3 covers 13 residues.

J is TRBJ1-3 and V is TRBV4-1; D call uncertain. Looked up from germline, CDR1 is MGHRA and CDR2 is YSYEKL. CDR3 size: 17 residues. Deletions cut 1 base from V and 0 bases from J, with 13 bases between. The CDR3 sequence: CASSQGSGRFSGNTIYF. For the CDR3, the DNA is TGCGCCAGCAGCCAAGGGTCTGGCAGGTTCTCTGGAAACACCATATATTTT.

This rearrangement joins TRBV12-3 or TRBV12-4 to TRBJ2-5; no reliable D call. Trimming took 6 bases from V and 5 from J, leaving 10 bases between them. This CDR3 has 12 amino acids. The CDR3 region is CASSGDRETQYF. DNA of the CDR3: TGTGCCAGCAGCGGAGATCGGGAGACCCAGTACTTC.

The J gene is TRBJ1-1, the V gene TRBV9, with 7 bases aligning to TRBD1. J lost 5 bases, V lost 2 bases, and 6 bases had no gene match. This CDR3 contains 14 residues. In germline, CDR1 is SGDLS, CDR2 YYNGEE. The CDR3: CASSVSTGQTEAFF. The CDR3 region has the DNA TGTGCCAGCAGCGTCTCGACAGGGCAAACTGAAGCTTTCTTT.

The chain combines TRBV25-1 with TRBJ1-2; D not resolved. Germline V gene data show CDR1 as MGHDK and CDR2 as SYGVNS. This CDR3 has 12 residues. Trimming took 10 bases from V and 4 from J, leaving 13 bases between them. CDR3 sequence (DNA): TGTGCCACCGAGGGTGGGCTCTATGGCTACACCTTC. This translates into CATEGGLYGYTF.

V is TRBV27 and J is TRBJ2-2, with 8 bases matching TRBD2. Trimming at V came to 4 bases and at J to 6 bases, leaving 7 bases not matched to a gene. Germline V gene data show CDR1 as MNHEY and CDR2 as SMNVEV (reference sequence). The CDR3 spans 15 residues. As DNA, the CDR3 is TGTGCCAGCAGTTCCCCCAGGGGACTAGCCGGGGAGCTGTTTTTT. It yields the protein CASSSPRGLAGELFF.

The CDR3: CASSLLTADMEKLFF. The CDR3 coding sequence is TGTGCCAGCAGCTTGTTAACAGCTGATATGGAAAAACTGTTTTTT. V and J are TRBV5-8 and TRBJ1-4; D is ambiguous. This CDR3 contains 15 residues. CDR1 SGHTS and CDR2 YDEGEE come from the germline V gene. V gave up 1 base and J gave up 8 bases, with 15 bases separating them.

The V and J genes are TRBV7-9 and TRBJ1-2; D is undetermined. Trimming cost V 0 bases and J 4 bases, with 15 bases left between them. The CDR3 totals 16 residues. Per germline, CDR1 SEHNR and CDR2 FQNEAQ (reference sequence). CDR3 protein: CASSLASSRMAYGYTF. The CDR3, as DNA: TGTGCCAGCAGCTTAGCGAGTTCGAGGATGGCCTATGGCTACACCTTC.

The chain has TRBV12-3 or TRBV12-4 and TRBJ1-2, with D possibly being TRBD1 (6 bases). V was pared by 5 bases and J by 0 bases, with 7 bases between. There are 13 residues in the CDR3. The CDR3 loop reads CASSAGANYGYTF. The CDR3 DNA is TGTGCCAGCAGTGCAGGGGCTAACTATGGCTACACCTTC.